This TCR beta chain was profiled in a study of blood T cell repertoires in COVID-19. Study information: PBMCs, B-cell-depleted T cells, or T cells were the source of the cDNA or gDNA that made up the material.

Profiled with immunoSEQ multiplex PCR; TCRdb holds only in-frame clones, not every one. The repertoire holds 150,000 or so clones, with about 80% as singletons. The CDR3 is made up of 14 amino acids. Germline V gene lookup returns CDR1 SGDLS and CDR2 YYNGEE. The V end lost 3 bases, the J end lost 6 bases, and 12 bases lay between the germline ends. The sample consisted of PBMCs or T cells enriched from blood (not recorded which). The chain is built from TRBV9 and TRBJ1-4; D perhaps matches TRBD1 (5 bases). This TCR was sampled from a woman aged 55 to 70 who had recovered from COVID-19. The CDR3 protein is CASSGDWGDEKLFF. In DNA, the CDR3 is TGTGCCAGCAGCGGGGACTGGGGGGATGAAAAACTGTTTTTT. Full variable domain (outside the CDR3, taken from reference TRBV9 and TRBJ1-4): DSGVTQTPKHLITATGQRVTLRCSPRSGDLSVYWYQQSLDQGLQFLIQYYNGEERAKGNILERFSAQQFPDLHSELNLSSLELGDSALYFCASSGDWGDEKLFFGSGTQLSVL.